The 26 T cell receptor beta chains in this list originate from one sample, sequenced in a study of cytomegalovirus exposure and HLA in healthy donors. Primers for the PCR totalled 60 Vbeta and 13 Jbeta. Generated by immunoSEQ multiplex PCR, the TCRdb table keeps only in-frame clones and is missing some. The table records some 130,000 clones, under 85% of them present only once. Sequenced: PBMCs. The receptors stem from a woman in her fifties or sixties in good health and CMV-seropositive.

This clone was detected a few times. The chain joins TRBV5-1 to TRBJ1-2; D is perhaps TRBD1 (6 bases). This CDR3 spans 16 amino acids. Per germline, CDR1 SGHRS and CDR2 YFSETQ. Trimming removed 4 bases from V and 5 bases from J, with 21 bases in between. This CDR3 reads CASSAGTLKSFYGYTF. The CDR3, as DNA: TGCGCCAGCAGCGCCGGGACATTGAAGAGCTTTTATGGCTACACCTTC.

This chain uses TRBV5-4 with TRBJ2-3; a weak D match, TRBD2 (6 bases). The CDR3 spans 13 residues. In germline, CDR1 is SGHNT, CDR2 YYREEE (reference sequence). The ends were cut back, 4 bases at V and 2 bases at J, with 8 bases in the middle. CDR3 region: CASSKDYTDTQYF. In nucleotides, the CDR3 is TGTGCCAGCAGCAAGGACTACACAGATACGCAGTATTTT. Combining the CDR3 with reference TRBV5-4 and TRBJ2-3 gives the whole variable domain ETGVTQSPTHLIKTRGQQVTLRCSSQSGHNTVSWYQQALGQGPQFIFQYYREEENGRGNFPPRFSGLQFPNYSSELNVNALELDDSALYLCASSKDYTDTQYFGPGTRLTVL.

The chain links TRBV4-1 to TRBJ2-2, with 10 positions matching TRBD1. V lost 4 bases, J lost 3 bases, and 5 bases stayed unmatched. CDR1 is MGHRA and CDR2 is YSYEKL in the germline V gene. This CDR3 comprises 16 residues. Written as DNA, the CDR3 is TGCGCCAGCAGCCGACAGGGGACAGGGGACACCGGGGAGCTGTTTTTT. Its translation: CASSRQGTGDTGELFF.

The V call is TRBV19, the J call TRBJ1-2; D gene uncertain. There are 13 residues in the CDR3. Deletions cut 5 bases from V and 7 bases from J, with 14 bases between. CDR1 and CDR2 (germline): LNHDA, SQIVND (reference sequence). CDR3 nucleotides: TGTGCCAGTAGTCCCCGACATGAAACTGGCTACACCTTC. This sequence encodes CASSPRHETGYTF.

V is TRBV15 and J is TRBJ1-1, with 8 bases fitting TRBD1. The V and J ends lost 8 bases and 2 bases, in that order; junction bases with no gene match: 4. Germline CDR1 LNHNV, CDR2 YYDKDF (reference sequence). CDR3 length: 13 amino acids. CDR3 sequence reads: CATRTGINTEAFF. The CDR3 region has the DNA TGTGCCACCCGGACAGGGATAAACACTGAAGCTTTCTTT.

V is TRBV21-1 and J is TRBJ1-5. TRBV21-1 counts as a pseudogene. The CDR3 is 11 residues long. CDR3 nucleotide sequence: TGTGCCAGCAGTTTCCTATGGCCCCAGCATTTT. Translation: CASSFLWPQHF.

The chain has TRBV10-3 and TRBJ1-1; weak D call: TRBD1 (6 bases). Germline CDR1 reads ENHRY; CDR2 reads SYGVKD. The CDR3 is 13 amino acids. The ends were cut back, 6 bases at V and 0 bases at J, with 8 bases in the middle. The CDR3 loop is CAIRDSLNTEAFF. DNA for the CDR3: TGTGCCATCAGGGACAGTCTGAACACTGAAGCTTTCTTT.

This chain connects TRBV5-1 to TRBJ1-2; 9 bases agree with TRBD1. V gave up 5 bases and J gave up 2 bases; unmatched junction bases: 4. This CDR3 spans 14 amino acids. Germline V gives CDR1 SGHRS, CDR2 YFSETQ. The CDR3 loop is CASSSGQGNYGYTF. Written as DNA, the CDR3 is TGCGCCAGCAGTTCGGGACAGGGAAACTATGGCTACACCTTC.

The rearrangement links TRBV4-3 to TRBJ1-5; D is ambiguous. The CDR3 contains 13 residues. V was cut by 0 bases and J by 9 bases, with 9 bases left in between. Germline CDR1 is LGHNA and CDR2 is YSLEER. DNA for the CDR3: TGCGCCAGCAGCCAAGATGTTTCTCGGCCCCAGCATTTT. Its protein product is CASSQDVSRPQHF.

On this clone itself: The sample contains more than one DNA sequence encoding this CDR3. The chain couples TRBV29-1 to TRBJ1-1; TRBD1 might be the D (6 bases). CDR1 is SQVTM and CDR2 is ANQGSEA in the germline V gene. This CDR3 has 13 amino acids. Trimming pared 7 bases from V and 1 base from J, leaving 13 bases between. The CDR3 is CSAEGGRNTEAFF. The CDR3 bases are TGCAGCGCCGAAGGGGGAAGGAACACTGAAGCTTTCTTT.

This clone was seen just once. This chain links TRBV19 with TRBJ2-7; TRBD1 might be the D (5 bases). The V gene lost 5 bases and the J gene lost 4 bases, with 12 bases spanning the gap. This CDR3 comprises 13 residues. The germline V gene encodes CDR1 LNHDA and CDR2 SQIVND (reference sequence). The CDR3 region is CASSWARAYEQYF. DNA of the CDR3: TGTGCCAGTAGTTGGGCCAGGGCGTACGAGCAGTACTTC.

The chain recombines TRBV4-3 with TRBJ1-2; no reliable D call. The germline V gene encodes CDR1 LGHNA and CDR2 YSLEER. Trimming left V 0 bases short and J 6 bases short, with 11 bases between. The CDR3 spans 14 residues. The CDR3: CASSQEQPTDGYTF. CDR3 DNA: TGCGCCAGCAGCCAAGAGCAACCCACGGATGGCTACACCTTC.

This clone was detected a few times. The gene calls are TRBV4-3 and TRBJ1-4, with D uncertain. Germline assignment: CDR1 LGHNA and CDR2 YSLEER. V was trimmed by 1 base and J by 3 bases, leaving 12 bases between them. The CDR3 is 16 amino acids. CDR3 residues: CASSQGVGSSNEKLFF. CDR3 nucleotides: TGCGCCAGCAGCCAAGGTGTCGGGTCATCTAATGAAAAACTGTTTTTT.

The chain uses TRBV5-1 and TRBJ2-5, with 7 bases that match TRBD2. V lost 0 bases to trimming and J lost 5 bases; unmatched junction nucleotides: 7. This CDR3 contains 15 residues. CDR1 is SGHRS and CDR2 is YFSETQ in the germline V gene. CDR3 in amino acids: CASSLETSNAETQYF. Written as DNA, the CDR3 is TGCGCCAGCAGCTTGGAGACTAGCAACGCGGAGACCCAGTACTTC.

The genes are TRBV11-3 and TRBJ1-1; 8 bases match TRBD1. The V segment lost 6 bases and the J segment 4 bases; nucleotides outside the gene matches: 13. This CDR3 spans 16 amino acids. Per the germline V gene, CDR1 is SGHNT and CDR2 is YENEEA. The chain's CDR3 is CASSYAGTGMGTEAFF. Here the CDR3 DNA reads TGTGCCAGCAGTTATGCCGGGACAGGAATGGGCACTGAAGCTTTCTTT.

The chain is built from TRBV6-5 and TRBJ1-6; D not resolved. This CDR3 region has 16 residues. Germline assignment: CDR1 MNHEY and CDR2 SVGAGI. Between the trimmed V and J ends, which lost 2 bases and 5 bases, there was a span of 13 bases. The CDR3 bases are TGTGCCAGCAGTTACGTCTCACAGTTAAATAATTCACCCCTCCACTTT. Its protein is CASSYVSQLNNSPLHF.

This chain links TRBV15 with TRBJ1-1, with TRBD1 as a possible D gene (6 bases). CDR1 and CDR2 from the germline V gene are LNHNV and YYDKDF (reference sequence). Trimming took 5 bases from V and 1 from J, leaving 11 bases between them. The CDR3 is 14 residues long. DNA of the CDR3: TGTGCCACCAGCCTAAGGACAGCGAACACTGAAGCTTTCTTT. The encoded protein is CATSLRTANTEAFF.

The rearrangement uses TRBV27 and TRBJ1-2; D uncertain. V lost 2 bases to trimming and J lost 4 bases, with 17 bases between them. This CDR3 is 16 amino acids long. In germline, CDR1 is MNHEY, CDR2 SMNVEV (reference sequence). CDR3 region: CASSLVGGIIPYGYTF. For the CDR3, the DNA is TGTGCCAGCAGTTTAGTAGGCGGGATAATCCCCTATGGCTACACCTTC.

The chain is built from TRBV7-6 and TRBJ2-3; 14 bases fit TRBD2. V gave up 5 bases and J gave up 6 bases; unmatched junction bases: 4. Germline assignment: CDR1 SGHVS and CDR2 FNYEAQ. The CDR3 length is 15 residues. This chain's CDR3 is CASSTGLAGGDTQYF. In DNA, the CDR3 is TGTGCCAGCAGCACAGGACTAGCGGGGGGTGATACGCAGTATTTT.

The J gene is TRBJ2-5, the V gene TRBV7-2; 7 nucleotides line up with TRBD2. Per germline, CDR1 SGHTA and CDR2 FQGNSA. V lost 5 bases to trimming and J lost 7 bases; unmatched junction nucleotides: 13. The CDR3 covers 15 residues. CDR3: CASSPGLGGGGTQYF. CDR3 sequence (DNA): TGTGCCAGCAGCCCTGGACTGGGCGGGGGAGGGACCCAGTACTTC.

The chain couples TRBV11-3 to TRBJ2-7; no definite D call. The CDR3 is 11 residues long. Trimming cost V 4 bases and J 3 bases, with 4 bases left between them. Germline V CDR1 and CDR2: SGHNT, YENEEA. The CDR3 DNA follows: TGTGCCAGCAGCTCCGGCTACGAGCAGTACTTC. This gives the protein CASSSGYEQYF.

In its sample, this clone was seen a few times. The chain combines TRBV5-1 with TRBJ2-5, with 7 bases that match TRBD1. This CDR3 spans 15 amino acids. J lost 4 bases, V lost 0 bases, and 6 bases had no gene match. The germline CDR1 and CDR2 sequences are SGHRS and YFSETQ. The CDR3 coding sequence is TGCGCCAGCAGCTTGGGATCCAGGGGGAGAGAGACCCAGTACTTC. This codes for CASSLGSRGRETQYF.

CDR3 nucleotide sequence: TGCGCCAGCACCCCGGGACTAGACAGCTACGAGCAGTACTTC. Translating gives CASTPGLDSYEQYF. The chain joins TRBV10-1 to TRBJ2-7; 8 bases are a match to TRBD2. Trimming removed 7 bases from V and 3 bases from J; junction bases left unmatched: 8. The germline gives CDR1 WNHNN, CDR2 SYGVQD (reference sequence). The CDR3 runs 14 residues.

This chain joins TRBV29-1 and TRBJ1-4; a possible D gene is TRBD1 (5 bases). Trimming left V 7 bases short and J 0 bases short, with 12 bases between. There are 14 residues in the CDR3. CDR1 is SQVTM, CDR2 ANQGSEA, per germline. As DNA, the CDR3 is TGCAGCGGATTAGGGGCTTCAACTAATGAAAAACTGTTTTTT. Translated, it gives CSGLGASTNEKLFF.

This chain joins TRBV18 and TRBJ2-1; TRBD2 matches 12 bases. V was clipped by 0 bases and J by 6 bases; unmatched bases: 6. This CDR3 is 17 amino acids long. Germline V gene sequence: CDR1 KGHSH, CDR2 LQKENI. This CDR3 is CASSPPGTSGGINEQFF. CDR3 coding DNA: TGTGCCAGCTCACCACCGGGTACTAGCGGGGGGATCAATGAGCAGTTCTTC.

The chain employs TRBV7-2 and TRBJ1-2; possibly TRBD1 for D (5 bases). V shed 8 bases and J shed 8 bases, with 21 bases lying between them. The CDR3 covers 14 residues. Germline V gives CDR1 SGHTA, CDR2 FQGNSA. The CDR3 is CASGAGNALRGYTF. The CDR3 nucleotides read TGTGCCAGCGGAGCAGGGAACGCGCTGCGGGGCTACACCTTC. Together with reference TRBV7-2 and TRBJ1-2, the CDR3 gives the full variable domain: GAGVSQSPSNKVTEKGKDVELRCDPISGHTALYWYRQSLGQGLEFLIYFQGNSAPDKSGLPSDRFSAERTGGSVSTLTIQRTQQEDSAVYLCASGAGNALRGYTFGSGTRLTVV.